These 10 T cell receptor beta chains came from one sample sequenced in a study of blood T cell repertoires in COVID-19 (dated by TCRdb to 2018 to 2021). Libraries were constructed by the immunoSEQ multiplex PCR assay. This is the immuneACCESS table as TCRdb keeps it, with only in-frame sequences that have V and J called. A part of the clones is gone; compared with another copy, unresolved V genes explain less than half, and the rest is unexplained. In this sample the table shows about 250,000 clones, around nine tenths of which occur a single time. The ten largest clonotypes hold around 1.7% of the sample. The material sequenced was peripheral blood. Receptor source: a woman aged 55-75 years who had recovered from COVID-19.

A single count supports this clone. The chain joins TRBV19 to TRBJ2-3; no firm D call. The CDR3 sequence is 15 residues long. Germline lookup yields CDR1 LNHDA and CDR2 SQIVND (reference sequence). The V gene lost 4 bases and the J gene lost 6 bases, with 17 bases spanning the gap. The CDR3 loop reads CASSKELSPWDTQYF. Written as DNA, the CDR3 is TGTGCCAGTAGTAAGGAGCTTAGCCCCTGGGATACGCAGTATTTT. The full variable domain, with the rest looked up from reference TRBV19 and TRBJ2-3, is DGGITQSPKYLFRKEGQNVTLSCEQNLNHDAMYWYRQDPGQGLRLIYYSQIVNDFQKGDIAEGYSVSREKKESFPLTVTSAQKNPTAFYLCASSKELSPWDTQYFGPGTRLTVL.

The chain links TRBV18 to TRBJ2-2; 8 bases are a match to TRBD1. The CDR3 runs to 16 residues. Germline V gene lookup returns CDR1 KGHSH and CDR2 LQKENI. Trimming at V came to 3 bases and at J to 4 bases, leaving 7 bases not matched to a gene. The CDR3, as DNA: TGTGCCAGCTCACCGACGGTTCAGGGGGCCACCGGGGAGCTGTTTTTT. Translation gives CASSPTVQGATGELFF.

The chain is built from TRBV14 and TRBJ2-7; D remains unclear. This CDR3 is 14 amino acids long. V was cut by 4 bases and J by 6 bases, with 16 bases left in between. Germline V gene lookup returns CDR1 SGHDN and CDR2 FVKESK. CDR3 sequence (DNA): TGTGCCAGCAGCCCCCCCTATGGTCCGGGCGAGCAGTACTTC. Its protein is CASSPPYGPGEQYF.

The chain carries TRBV28 and TRBJ2-7; D call uncertain. V lost 0 bases and J lost 3, with 3 bases in between. The germline V gene encodes CDR1 MDHEN and CDR2 SYDVKM. This CDR3 is 12 amino acids long. The CDR3: CASSLWRYEQYF. DNA of the CDR3: TGTGCCAGCAGTTTATGGCGCTACGAGCAGTACTTC. Complete variable domain (other parts from reference TRBV28 and TRBJ2-7): DVKVTQSSRYLVKRTGEKVFLECVQDMDHENMFWYRQDPGLGLRLIYFSYDVKMKEKGDIPEGYSVSREKKERFSLILESASTNQTSMYLCASSLWRYEQYFGPGTRLTVT.

V usage is TRBV5-5 and J usage is TRBJ2-2, with 10 bases that match TRBD2. CDR3 size: 16 residues. V gave up 3 bases and J gave up 3 bases; unmatched junction bases: 5. Germline CDR1 reads SGHKS; CDR2 reads YYEKEE (reference sequence). CDR3 residues: CASSSGTSVYTGELFF. Here the CDR3 DNA reads TGTGCCAGCAGCTCCGGGACTAGCGTTTACACCGGGGAGCTGTTTTTT. Looking up the rest from reference TRBV5-5 and TRBJ2-2 gives the full variable domain: DAGVTQSPTHLIKTRGQQVTLRCSPISGHKSVSWYQQVLGQGPQFIFQYYEKEERGRGNFPDRFSARQFPNYSSELNVNALLLGDSALYLCASSSGTSVYTGELFFGEGSRLTVL.

The chain has TRBV2 and TRBJ1-6; D unclear. With 4 bases removed from V and 0 bases from J, the gap between germline ends came to 7 bases. Germline values: CDR1 SNHLY, CDR2 FYNNEI. The CDR3 loop spans 15 amino acids. This CDR3 is CASSGSLSYNSPLHF. The CDR3 DNA sequence: TGTGCCAGCAGTGGGAGTCTCTCCTATAATTCACCCCTCCACTTT.

The chain recombines TRBV29-1 with TRBJ2-5; D not certain. CDR3 length: 11 residues. CDR1 is SQVTM and CDR2 is ANQGSEA in the germline V gene. Trimming pared 7 bases from V and 2 bases from J, leaving 8 bases between. The CDR3 here is CSGTEQETQYF. CDR3 DNA sequence: TGCAGCGGCACAGAACAAGAGACCCAGTACTTC.

The rearrangement joins TRBV2 to TRBJ1-1; D gene uncertain. The CDR3 totals 13 residues. Trimming took off 3 bases at V and 0 bases at J, with 5 bases between the two ends. The germline CDR1 and CDR2 sequences are SNHLY and FYNNEI. The CDR3 spells CASSEGLNTEAFF. CDR3 coding DNA: TGTGCCAGCAGTGAGGGCCTGAACACTGAAGCTTTCTTT.

The chain links TRBV4-2 to TRBJ2-2; the D is unclear. The ends were cut back, 0 bases at V and 8 bases at J, with 4 bases in the middle. In germline, CDR1 is LGHNA, CDR2 YNFKEQ. The CDR3 totals 12 residues. In DNA, the CDR3 is TGTGCCAGCAGCCAAGAGAGGGGGGAGCTGTTTTTT. The encoded protein is CASSQERGELFF.

The chain employs TRBV5-4 and TRBJ1-6, with D maybe TRBD1 (5 bases). CDR1 is SGHNT and CDR2 is YYREEE in the germline V gene (reference sequence). The CDR3 loop spans 14 amino acids. Trimming took off 1 base at V and 10 bases at J, with 12 bases between the two ends. CDR3 in amino acids: CASSLQGAESPLHF. The CDR3 region has the DNA TGTGCCAGCAGCTTGCAAGGGGCTGAGTCACCCCTCCACTTT.